The entry that follows covers one TCR beta chain sequence. This record comes from a study of shared clonotypes between healthy human individuals. V was pared by 0 bases and J by 6 bases, with 8 bases of the junction left unmatched. The CDR3 spans 16 residues. Germline V gives CDR1 SEHNR, CDR2 FQNEAQ (reference sequence). Measured with immunoSEQ multiplex PCR; TCRdb has only the in-frame clones, and not every one. The sample yields 500,000 to 650,000 clones, around 78% seen once. The sequence derives from a woman in her 40s in good health. Some clones in this sample may be carry-over from other donors' samples. The chain combines TRBV7-9 with TRBJ1-2; 9 nucleotides match TRBD1. Sequencing input: PBMCs. DNA for the CDR3: TGTGCCAGCAGCTTAGCTGGGACAGGGCCGGAGGATGGCTACACCTTC. Its translation is CASSLAGTGPEDGYTF.